This T cell receptor beta chain is drawn from a study of CD8 T cells in Susac syndrome. The V and J ends lost 4 bases and 0 bases respectively, with 13 bases between them. The CDR3 length is 15 residues. Germline CDR1 and CDR2: SGHNT and YYREEE (reference sequence). RNA totalling 0.5 to 1 ug underwent reverse transcription with random hexamers. TCRdb processed the immunoSEQ multiplex PCR reads anew with MiXCR; each CDR3 protein has one entry. The sample shows more than 85,000 distinct CDR3 sequences, 90% to 95% of them seen only once. The V gene is TRBV5-4, the J gene TRBJ1-2, with D unresolved. This TCR derives from a human donor with Susac syndrome. What was sequenced was CD4+ T cells from PBMCs. CDR3 in amino acids: CASSRSGSPNYGYTF. The CDR3 DNA is TGTGCCAGCAGCCGGAGTGGCAGTCCTAACTATGGCTACACCTTC.